The rows below give T cell receptor beta chains drawn from one sample of a study of regulatory T cells in long-lasting Graves disease. TCRdb redid the calling of the multiplex PCR reads with MiXCR, one entry per CDR3 protein. Of approximately 480,000 distinct CDR3 sequences detected, 15% to 20% appear once; the ten largest clones hold roughly an eighth. These data were also filed under a second study, of T cells in Graves' hyperthyroidism and ophthalmopathy.

The starting material was peripheral blood mononuclear cells (PBMCs), obtained at new diagnosis, from a patient treated with antithyroid drugs. The receptors stem from a man aged 35 to 55 with Graves disease. The CDR3 runs from the conserved cysteine through the conserved F or W. Each record gives: J gene, clone size, V gene, D gene, CDR3 DNA, CDR3 protein. A D gene is named only where the DNA matches it firmly. The listing skips clone size in some rows; elsewhere it reads once, few, many or a size class.

TRBJ2-1,few,TRBV12-3/TRBV12-4,TRBD1,TGTGCCAGCAGAGCCCCCCGGGACAGGGGTAGGAATGAGCAGTTCTTC,CASRAPRDRGRNEQFF
TRBJ2-1,many,TRBV2,-,TGTGCCAGCAGTGAAAGGGTGAATGAGCAGTTCTTC,CASSERVNEQFF
TRBJ1-4,-,TRBV15,-,TGTGCCACCGGCTCCGGGGGGATCGGAAATGAAAAACTGTTTTTT,CATGSGGIGNEKLFF
TRBJ2-2,few,TRBV19,-,TGTGCCAGTAGTAGTCAGGGTGGCGGGGAGCTGTTTTTT,CASSSQGGGELFF
TRBJ2-2,many,TRBV9,TRBD2,TGTGCCAGCAGCGTAGTAGCGGGAGGGCCGGCCGGGGAGCTGTTTTTT,CASSVVAGGPAGELFF
TRBJ2-4,-,TRBV29-1,-,TGCAGCGTTGAATCTATTCGGGGTGCCAAAAACATTCAGTACTTC,CSVESIRGAKNIQYF
TRBJ2-3,few,TRBV5-1,-,TGCGCCAGCAGCCCAGGACTCGACAGAAGAGTAGATACGCAGTATTTT,CASSPGLDRRVDTQYF
TRBJ2-6,-,TRBV6-2/TRBV6-3,TRBD1,TGTGCCAGCAGTCGACGACAGGGGCCAAGCTCTGGGGCCAACGTCCTGACTTTC,CASSRRQGPSSGANVLTF
TRBJ2-1,many,TRBV28,TRBD2,TGTGCCAGCAGTTCCAGCGGGAGAAGGTCCTACAATGAGCAGTTCTTC,CASSSSGRRSYNEQFF
TRBJ1-1,-,TRBV3-1,-,TGTGCCAGCAGCCAAGATATAAGGGCTAGGGGCCCTGAAGCTTTCTTT,CASSQDIRARGPEAFF
TRBJ1-2,-,TRBV9,-,TGTGCCAGCAGCGCCGGGACGGTTTATGGCTACACCTTC,CASSAGTVYGYTF
TRBJ2-5,many,TRBV5-1,TRBD2,TGCGCCAGCAGCTTGGGGCTAGCGGGAGGACCCCAAGAGACCCAGTACTTC,CASSLGLAGGPQETQYF
TRBJ2-7,many,TRBV2,TRBD2,TGTGCCAGCAATATCCGGGCTAGCGGGAGAGCGTACGAGCAGTACTTC,CASNIRASGRAYEQYF
TRBJ1-1,few,TRBV5-1,TRBD1,TGCGCCAGCAGACACGAGGGACAGGGGGCTTCTCGGAACACTGAAGCTTTCTTT,CASRHEGQGASRNTEAFF
TRBJ2-5,few,TRBV25-1,-,TGTGCCAGCAGTGATCGGCACCCCGGAGAGACCCAGTACTTC,CASSDRHPGETQYF
TRBJ2-1,few,TRBV7-9,-,TGTGCCAGCAGCCCCCGGGACACGAGGAATGAGCAGTTCTTC,CASSPRDTRNEQFF
TRBJ2-1,many,TRBV20-1,TRBD2,TGCAGTGCTAACCTTGCGGGAGTGGCCTACAATGAGCAGTTCTTC,CSANLAGVAYNEQFF
TRBJ2-1,many,TRBV24-1,TRBD2,TGTGCCACCAGTGATTTTCCGGGAGGGAGCTCCTACAATGAGCAGTTCTTC,CATSDFPGGSSYNEQFF
TRBJ2-7,many,TRBV3-1,TRBD2,TGTGCCAGCAGCCCCAGGACTAGCGGGAGGTACTACGAGCAGTACTTC,CASSPRTSGRYYEQYF
TRBJ1-5,many,TRBV20-1,-,TGCAGTGCTAGATGGGGAGGTCAGCCCCAGCATTTT,CSARWGGQPQHF
TRBJ2-1,many,TRBV11-2,TRBD2,TGTGCCAGCAGCTTGGCTAGCGGGTACAATGAGCAGTTCTTC,CASSLASGYNEQFF
TRBJ1-1,few,TRBV4-2,TRBD1,TGTGCCAGCAGCCTTGCTGGGGGACAGTCCACTGAAGCTTTCTTT,CASSLAGGQSTEAFF
TRBJ1-2,-,TRBV5-1,TRBD1,TGTGCCAGCAGCCAGGTGGGACAGGGCCATGGCTACACCTTC,CASSQVGQGHGYTF
TRBJ2-7,-,TRBV6-5,TRBD2,TGTGCCAGCAGTTACTCGAGCGGGAGTTACAACGAGCAGTACTTC,CASSYSSGSYNEQYF
TRBJ2-3,many,TRBV6-2/TRBV6-3,TRBD2,TGTGCCAGCAGCCACAGCTTGACTAGCGGATACACAGATACGCAGTATTTT,CASSHSLTSGYTDTQYF
TRBJ2-2,-,TRBV9,-,TGTGCCAGCAGCGGGACAAACACCGAGGAGCTGTTTTTT,CASSGTNTEELFF
TRBJ2-1,few,TRBV19,-,TGTGCCAGCCTAGCGCCATCCCCCTACAATGAGCAGTTCTTC,CASLAPSPYNEQFF
TRBJ1-1,few,TRBV20-1,-,TGCAGTGCTCAAATACAGGATGCCAACACTGAAGCTTTCTTT,CSAQIQDANTEAFF
TRBJ2-7,many,TRBV28,TRBD1,TGTGCCAGCAGTTTAGTAGGGACAGGGCACCTCTACGAGCAGTACTTC,CASSLVGTGHLYEQYF
TRBJ2-3,many,TRBV7-9,-,TGTGCCAGCAGCTCGATCCTACAGGGGACTAGCACAGATACGCAGTATTTT,CASSSILQGTSTDTQYF
TRBJ1-5,-,TRBV5-1,TRBD1,TGCGCCAGCAGCTTGGGGACAGGGAGTCAGCCCCAGCATTTT,CASSLGTGSQPQHF
TRBJ2-7,few,TRBV4-1,-,TGCGCCAGCAGCCAAGATCCTCCGGGAGACTACGAGCAGTACTTC,CASSQDPPGDYEQYF
TRBJ2-1,many,TRBV5-1,TRBD2,TGTGCCAGCAGCTTAGGACTAGCGGGAGGGAATGAGCAGTTCTTC,CASSLGLAGGNEQFF
TRBJ1-1,many,TRBV12-3/TRBV12-4,-,TGTGCCAGCAGACCCGACAGGCCCACTGAAGCTTTCTTT,CASRPDRPTEAFF
TRBJ2-2,-,TRBV6-2/TRBV6-3,-,TGTGCCAGCAGGAAACAGGTCACCGGGGAGCTGTTTTTT,CASRKQVTGELFF
TRBJ2-7,-,TRBV7-2,TRBD1,TGTGCCAGCAGCCAAGGCAGGACAGGGATTTACGAGCAGTACTTC,CASSQGRTGIYEQYF
TRBJ2-3,many,TRBV5-1,-,TGCGCCAGCAGCTTGGAAGGGCGGCAAGATACGCAGTATTTT,CASSLEGRQDTQYF
TRBJ2-1,many,TRBV20-1,-,TGCAGTGCTAGTTTGGCGGGAAGGGTGAATGAGCAGTTCTTC,CSASLAGRVNEQFF
TRBJ2-3,few,TRBV5-1,TRBD2,TGCGCCAGCAGCCAGAGCCAGGGAGGGTTTACGCAGTATTTT,CASSQSQGGFTQYF
TRBJ1-5,many,TRBV20-1,TRBD1,TGCAGTGCTAGAGATGGGGACAGGGACCGTTTT,CSARDGDRDRF
TRBJ2-7,many,TRBV11-2,TRBD1,TGTGCCAGCAGCTTAGTAGGACAGGTCTACGAGCAGTACTTC,CASSLVGQVYEQYF
TRBJ2-3,few,TRBV9,-,TGTGCCAGCAGCGTATCACGCGCCCAAGATACGCAGTATTTT,CASSVSRAQDTQYF
TRBJ2-7,-,TRBV10-2,TRBD2,TGCGCCAGCAGGGAGGGGACTAGCGGGAGGGATTTATCCGAGCAGTACTTC,CASREGTSGRDLSEQYF
TRBJ2-1,-,TRBV20-1,TRBD2,TGCAGTGCTAGAGATCCCAGCGGGAGCAACAATGAGCAGTTCTTC,CSARDPSGSNNEQFF
TRBJ2-1,many,TRBV20-1,-,TGCAGTGCTAAAGACTTCCCCAGGCAGTTCTTC,CSAKDFPRQFF
TRBJ2-1,-,TRBV10-2,TRBD2,TGCGCCAGCAGTAAGGGACTAGCGGGAGCTCAATACAATGAGCAGTTCTTC,CASSKGLAGAQYNEQFF
TRBJ2-5,many,TRBV7-9,TRBD1,TGTGCCAGCAGCAGGACAGGGGGCACAGAGACCCAGTACTTC,CASSRTGGTETQYF
TRBJ2-2,-,TRBV5-1,TRBD1,TGCGCCAGCAGCTTGGCTGGGACAGGGGGCGAAAGCGGGGAGCTGTTTTTT,CASSLAGTGGESGELFF
TRBJ2-3,few,TRBV9,TRBD1,TGTGCCAGCAGCGTAGAGGGGGCGCTGGCAGATACGCAGTATTTT,CASSVEGALADTQYF
TRBJ1-5,few,TRBV6-1,-,TGTGCCAGCAGTGAACAAACACCCAATCAGCCCCAGCATTTT,CASSEQTPNQPQHF
TRBJ2-7,many,TRBV11-3,-,TGTGCCAGCAGCTTATCCGAGGGTTTCGAGCAGTACTTC,CASSLSEGFEQYF
TRBJ2-1,many,TRBV28,TRBD2,TGTGCCAGCAGGGCTAGCGGGAGTCGGATATCGACCTACAATGAGCAGTTCTTC,CASRASGSRISTYNEQFF
TRBJ2-1,many,TRBV3-1,-,TGTGCCAGCAGCCAAGTGGCCAATGAGCAGTTCTTC,CASSQVANEQFF
TRBJ1-1,few,TRBV5-4,TRBD1,TGTGCCAGCACCCCGGGACAGGGGGCGCGTCAGGCTTTCTTT,CASTPGQGARQAFF
TRBJ2-1,many,TRBV20-1,TRBD1,TGCAGTGCTAGTATCGGGACAGGGCGGGAGCAGTTCTTC,CSASIGTGREQFF
TRBJ2-5,few,TRBV6-1,-,TGTGCCAGCAGGACCCCGACTGGGCGTACCCGGGGCGTGGCCCAGTACTTC,CASRTPTGRTRGVAQYF